These 15 T cell receptor beta chains were sequenced from one sample in a study of T cell changes during pregnancy in multiple sclerosis. Method: immunoSEQ multiplex PCR; TCRdb's copy keeps in-frame clones and lacks some. In the table there are approximately 23,000 clones, 80% to 90% of which are singletons. The sample was CD8+ T cells from peripheral blood mononuclear cells, taken in the first trimester of pregnancy. The receptors shown here come from a female donor with multiple sclerosis, enrolled in a pregnancy study.

The J gene is TRBJ1-2, the V gene TRBV15; D might be TRBD1 (5 bases). The V end was cut by 0 bases, the J end by 6 bases, with 11 bases between. The V gene's germline CDR1 is LNHNV and CDR2 YYDKDF (reference sequence). The CDR3 has 14 amino acids. This CDR3 is CATSRDNPGNGYTF. CDR3 bases: TGTGCCACCAGCAGAGATAACCCAGGGAATGGCTACACCTTC. Combining the CDR3 with reference TRBV15 and TRBJ1-2 gives the whole variable domain DAMVIQNPRYQVTQFGKPVTLSCSQTLNHNVMYWYQQKSSQAPKLLFHYYDKDFNNEADTPDNFQSRRPNTSFCFLDIRSPGLGDTAMYLCATSRDNPGNGYTFGSGTRLTVV.

V is TRBV19 and J is TRBJ2-1, with D possibly TRBD1 on 5 matching bases. Per the germline V gene, CDR1 is LNHDA and CDR2 is SQIVND (reference sequence). With 8 bases removed from V and 0 bases from J, the gap between germline ends came to 8 bases. The CDR3 consists of 13 residues. The CDR3 sequence is CASGDSSYNEQFF. The CDR3 bases are TGTGCCAGTGGCGACAGCTCCTACAATGAGCAGTTCTTC.

The chain employs TRBV28 and TRBJ2-5, with 9 nucleotides matching TRBD1. The CDR3 is 15 residues long. Losses at the gene ends were 7 bases for V and 4 bases for J; bases not matched to a gene: 10. Germline CDR1 is MDHEN and CDR2 is SYDVKM. DNA of the CDR3: TGTGCCAGCACCGTGGGGACAGGGATGACAGAGACCCAGTACTTC. Protein product: CASTVGTGMTETQYF.

This sequence joins TRBV7-8 and TRBJ1-2; D unresolved. CDR1 is SGHVS, CDR2 FQNEAQ, per germline. The V gene lost 3 bases and the J gene lost 4 bases, with 12 bases spanning the gap. The CDR3 contains 14 residues. CDR3 in amino acids: CASSFYEDVYGYTF. The CDR3 region has the DNA TGTGCCAGCAGCTTTTATGAGGATGTCTATGGCTACACCTTC.

The chain has TRBV4-3 and TRBJ1-1; D remains unclear. Germline assignment: CDR1 LGHNA and CDR2 YSLEER. The V end was cut by 0 bases, the J end by 0 bases, with 8 bases between. The CDR3 has 15 residues. The CDR3 DNA reads as TGCGCCAGCAGCCAAGATCGACTAGTGAACACTGAAGCTTTCTTT. Translated: CASSQDRLVNTEAFF.

The V call is TRBV18, the J call TRBJ2-1; possibly TRBD2 for D (6 bases). V was cut by 1 base and J by 9 bases, with 19 bases left in between. Germline V gene sequence: CDR1 KGHSH, CDR2 LQKENI. The CDR3 runs 16 residues. The DNA of the CDR3 is TGTGCCAGCTCACCACTTTCCGGGACTGACGGGCGTGAGCAGTTCTTC. Its protein product is CASSPLSGTDGREQFF.

This sequence joins TRBV2 and TRBJ2-1, with D tentatively TRBD1 (5 bases). V was clipped by 6 bases and J by 9 bases, with 18 bases between them. Per the germline V gene, CDR1 is SNHLY and CDR2 is FYNNEI. CDR3 length: 14 residues. The CDR3 coding sequence is TGTGCCAGCAGGGACCCTAGAGATAGGGGTGAGCAGTTCTTC. This translates into CASRDPRDRGEQFF.

This chain connects TRBV6-6 to TRBJ1-2; TRBD1 is a possible D gene (5 bases). Germline V gene data show CDR1 as MNHNY and CDR2 as SVGAGI (reference sequence). The CDR3 extends over 15 amino acids. The V end was cut by 7 bases, the J end by 4 bases, with 19 bases between. The CDR3 bases are TGTGCCAGCATTAAGACAGAGACACAACTCTATGGCTACACCTTC. Translation: CASIKTETQLYGYTF.

The V gene is TRBV19, the J gene TRBJ1-5; 8 nucleotides align to TRBD1. This CDR3 comprises 14 residues. Unmatched junction bases numbered 6, after V lost 4 bases and J lost 7 bases. CDR1 is LNHDA and CDR2 is SQIVND in the germline V gene (reference sequence). This CDR3 reads CASSTDRGVQPQHF. In DNA form, the CDR3 reads TGTGCCAGTAGTACCGACAGGGGTGTACAGCCCCAGCATTTT.

V and J are TRBV7-8 and TRBJ2-7, with no clear D. The V gene's germline CDR1 is SGHVS and CDR2 FQNEAQ. The CDR3 extends over 13 amino acids. V was cut by 4 bases and J by 4 bases, with 11 bases left in between. The CDR3 DNA reads TGTGCCAGCAGCTCCCCGCCAGATTACGAGCAGTACTTC. Translated, it gives CASSSPPDYEQYF.

The chain recombines TRBV28 with TRBJ1-5; tentatively, D is TRBD1 (5 bases). V lost 4 bases and J 9 bases, leaving 10 bases between the germline ends. Germline-derived CDR1 and CDR2 are MDHEN and SYDVKM. The CDR3 spans 12 residues. For the CDR3, the DNA is TGTGCCAGCAGTTCGGGACTGCTGCCCCAGCATTTT. The encoded protein is CASSSGLLPQHF.

This clone appeared a few times. This chain connects TRBV30 to TRBJ1-2, with a possible D match to TRBD1 (5 bases). CDR1 and CDR2 from the germline V gene are GTSNPN and SVGIG (reference sequence). With 8 bases removed from V and 3 bases from J, the gap between germline ends came to 16 bases. The CDR3 has 13 residues. CDR3 coding DNA: TGTGCCGCCAGGGACTGGGTGCACTATGGCTACACCTTC. This gives the protein CAARDWVHYGYTF.

This sequence joins TRBV9 and TRBJ2-3, with D possibly TRBD1 on 5 matching bases. V was pared by 2 bases and J by 2 bases, with 9 bases between. The length of the CDR3 is 14 residues. The germline V gene encodes CDR1 SGDLS and CDR2 YYNGEE. In DNA form, the CDR3 reads TGTGCCAGCAGCGTCGACAGCACCACAGATACGCAGTATTTT. Translation gives CASSVDSTTDTQYF.

The chain recombines TRBV30 with TRBJ2-7, with D possibly being TRBD1 (6 bases). The germline V gene encodes CDR1 GTSNPN and CDR2 SVGIG (reference sequence). V lost 5 bases and J lost 0, with 11 bases in between. There are 13 residues in the CDR3. The CDR3 sequence is CAWAGTPSYEQYF. The DNA of the CDR3 is TGTGCCTGGGCTGGGACACCCTCCTACGAGCAGTACTTC.

This chain uses TRBV5-6 with TRBJ2-2; no firm D call. V was clipped by 4 bases and J by 0 bases, with 10 bases between them. This CDR3 is 15 amino acids long. The germline V gene has CDR1 SGHDT and CDR2 YYEEEE. The CDR3 spells CASSPGGTNTGELFF. In nucleotides, the CDR3 is TGTGCCAGCAGCCCCGGCGGCACGAACACCGGGGAGCTGTTTTTT.